This T cell receptor beta chain was found in a study of technical replicates of blood from a handful of donors. The CDR3 sequence is 16 residues long. In germline, CDR1 is GTSNPN, CDR2 SVGIG (reference sequence). The V gene end was trimmed by 2 bases and the J gene end by 1 base; junction bases not matched to a gene: 9. Sequencing used immunoSEQ multiplex PCR; TCRdb keeps in-frame clones, though not all of them. Among 75,000 to 100,000 clones listed, approximately 94% were seen once. Sample: T cells isolated from PBMCs. This sequence joins TRBV30 and TRBJ2-3, with 7 bases lining up with TRBD1. The TCR originated in a human donor in good health. The CDR3 loop reads CAWSYRRQGGTDTQYF. CDR3 DNA sequence: TGTGCCTGGAGTTATCGGCGACAGGGCGGCACAGATACGCAGTATTTT.